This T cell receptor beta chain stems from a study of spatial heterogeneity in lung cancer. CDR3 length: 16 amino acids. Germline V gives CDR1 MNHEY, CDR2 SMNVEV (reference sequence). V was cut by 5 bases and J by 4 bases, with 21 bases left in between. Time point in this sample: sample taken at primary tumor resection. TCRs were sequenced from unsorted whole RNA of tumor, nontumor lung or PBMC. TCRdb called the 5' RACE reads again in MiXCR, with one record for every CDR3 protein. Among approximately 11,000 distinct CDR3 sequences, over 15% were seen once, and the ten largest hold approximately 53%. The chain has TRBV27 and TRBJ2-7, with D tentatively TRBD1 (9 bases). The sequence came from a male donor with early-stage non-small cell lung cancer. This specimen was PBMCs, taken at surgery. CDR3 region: CASSPRDSGTGYEQYF. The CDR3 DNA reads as TGTGCCAGCAGTCCCCGGGATAGCGGGACAGGGTACGAGCAGTACTTC.